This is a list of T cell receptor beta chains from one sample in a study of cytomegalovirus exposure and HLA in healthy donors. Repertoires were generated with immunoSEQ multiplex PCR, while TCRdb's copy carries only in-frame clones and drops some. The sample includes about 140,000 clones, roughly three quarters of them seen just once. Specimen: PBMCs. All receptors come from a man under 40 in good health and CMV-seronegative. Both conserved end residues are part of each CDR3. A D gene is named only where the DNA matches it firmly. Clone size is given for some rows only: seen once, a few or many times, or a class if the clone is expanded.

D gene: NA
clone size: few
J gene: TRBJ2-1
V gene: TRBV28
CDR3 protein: CASSPGLPEPFF
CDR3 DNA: TGTGCCAGCAGTCCCGGACTCCCAGAGCCATTCTTC

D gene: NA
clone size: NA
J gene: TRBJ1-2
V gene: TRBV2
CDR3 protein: CASSEGQIYGYTF
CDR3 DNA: TGTGCCAGCAGTGAAGGACAAATCTATGGCTACACCTTC

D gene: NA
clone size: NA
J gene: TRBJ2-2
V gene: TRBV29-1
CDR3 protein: CSVVPLLTGELFF
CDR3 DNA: TGCAGCGTTGTCCCTCTTCTCACCGGGGAGCTGTTTTTT

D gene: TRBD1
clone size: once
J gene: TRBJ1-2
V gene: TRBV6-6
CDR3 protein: CASSYSRDRANYGYTF
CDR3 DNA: TGTGCCAGCAGTTACTCTAGGGACAGAGCTAACTATGGCTACACCTTC

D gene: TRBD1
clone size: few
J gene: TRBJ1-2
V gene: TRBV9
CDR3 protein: CASSVEQGVGYTF
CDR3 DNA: TGTGCCAGCAGCGTAGAACAGGGGGTTGGCTACACCTTC

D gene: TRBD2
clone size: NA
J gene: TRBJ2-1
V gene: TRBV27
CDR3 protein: CASSEGLALDEQFF
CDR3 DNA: TGTGCCAGTTCGGAGGGACTAGCGTTAGATGAGCAGTTCTTC

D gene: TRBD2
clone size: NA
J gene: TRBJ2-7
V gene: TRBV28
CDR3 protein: CASSLWASGTSYEQYF
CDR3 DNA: TGTGCCAGCAGTTTATGGGCTAGCGGGACCTCCTACGAGCAGTACTTC

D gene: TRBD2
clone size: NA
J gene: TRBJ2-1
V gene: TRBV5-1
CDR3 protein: CASGPGLAGFSSYNEQFF
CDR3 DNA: TGCGCCAGCGGACCGGGACTAGCGGGATTTAGCTCCTACAATGAGCAGTTCTTC

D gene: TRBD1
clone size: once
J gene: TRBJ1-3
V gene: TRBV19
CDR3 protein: CASSIGGTARNTIYF
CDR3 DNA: TGTGCCAGTAGTATAGGCGGGACAGCCCGGAACACCATATATTTT

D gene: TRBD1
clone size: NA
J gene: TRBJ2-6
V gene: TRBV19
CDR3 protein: CASSTRRGQGALGANVLTF
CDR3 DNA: TGTGCCAGTAGTACCCGGAGGGGGCAGGGGGCGCTTGGGGCCAACGTCCTGACTTTC

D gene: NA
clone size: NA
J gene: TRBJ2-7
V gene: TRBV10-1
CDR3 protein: CATFRSSSFSYEQYF
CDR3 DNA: TGCGCCACCTTCCGGAGCAGCTCATTTTCCTACGAGCAGTACTTC

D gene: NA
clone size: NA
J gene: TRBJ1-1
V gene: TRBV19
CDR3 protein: CASKGTPLNTEAFF
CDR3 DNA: TGTGCCAGTAAAGGGACACCCTTGAACACTGAAGCTTTCTTT

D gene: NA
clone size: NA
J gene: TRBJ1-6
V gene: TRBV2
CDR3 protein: CASSELGGNSPLHF
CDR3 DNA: TGTGCCAGCAGTGAACTGGGGGGGAATTCACCCCTCCACTTT

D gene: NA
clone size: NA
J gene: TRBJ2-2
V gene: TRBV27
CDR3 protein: CASREGLAGITGELFF
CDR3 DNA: TGTGCCAGCAGAGAGGGACTGGCGGGGATCACCGGGGAGCTGTTTTTT

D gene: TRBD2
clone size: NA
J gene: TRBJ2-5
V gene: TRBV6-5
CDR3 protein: CASRRAGEYQETQYF
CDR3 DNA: TGTGCCAGCAGACGAGCGGGAGAGTACCAAGAGACCCAGTACTTC

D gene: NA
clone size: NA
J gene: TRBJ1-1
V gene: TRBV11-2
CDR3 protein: CASSLDQLLEAFF
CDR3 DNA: TGTGCCAGCAGCTTAGATCAATTGTTGGAGGCTTTCTTT

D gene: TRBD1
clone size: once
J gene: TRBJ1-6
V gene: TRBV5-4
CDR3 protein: CASSSGTGSSPLHF
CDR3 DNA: TGTGCCAGCAGTTCCGGGACAGGGTCTTCACCCCTCCACTTT

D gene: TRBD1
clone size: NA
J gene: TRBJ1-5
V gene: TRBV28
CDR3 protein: CASSLGQRYQPQHF
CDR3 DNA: TGTGCCAGCAGTCTGGGACAGAGATATCAGCCCCAGCATTTT

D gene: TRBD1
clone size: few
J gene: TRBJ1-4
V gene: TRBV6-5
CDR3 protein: CASRDSGPNEKLFF
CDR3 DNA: TGTGCCAGCCGGGACAGTGGCCCCAATGAAAAACTGTTTTTT

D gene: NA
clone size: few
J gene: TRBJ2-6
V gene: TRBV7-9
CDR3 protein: CASSFFLSGANVLTF
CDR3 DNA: TGTGCCAGCAGCTTTTTCCTCTCTGGGGCCAACGTCCTGACTTTC

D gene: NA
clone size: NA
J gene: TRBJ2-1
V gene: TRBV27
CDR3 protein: CASSLYSYNEQFF
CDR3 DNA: TGTGCCAGCAGTTTATACAGCTACAATGAGCAGTTCTTC

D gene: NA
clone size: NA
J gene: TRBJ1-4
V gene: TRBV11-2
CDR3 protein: CASSLDRGVEKLFF
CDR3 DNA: TGTGCCAGCAGCTTAGACAGGGGAGTTGAAAAACTGTTTTTT

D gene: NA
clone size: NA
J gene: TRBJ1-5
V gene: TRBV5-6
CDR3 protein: CASSLGQSNQPQHF
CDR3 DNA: TGTGCCAGCAGCTTGGGACAGAGCAATCAGCCCCAGCATTTT

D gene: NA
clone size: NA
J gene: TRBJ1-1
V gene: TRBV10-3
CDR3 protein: CASSNSFTEAFF
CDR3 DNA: TGTGCCAGCAGCAACTCCTTCACTGAAGCTTTCTTT

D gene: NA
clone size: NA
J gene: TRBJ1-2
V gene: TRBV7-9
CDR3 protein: CASSYSTDNGYTF
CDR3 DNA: TGTGCCAGCAGCTACTCGACGGACAATGGCTACACCTTC

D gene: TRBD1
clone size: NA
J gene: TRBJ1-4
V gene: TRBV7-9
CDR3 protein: CSSSLRGRRANEKLFF
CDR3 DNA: TGTTCCAGCAGCCTCAGGGGGCGCAGGGCTAATGAAAAACTGTTTTTT

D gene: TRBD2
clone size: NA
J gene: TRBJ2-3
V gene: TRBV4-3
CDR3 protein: CASSQDSSGEVYQNTQYF
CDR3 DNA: TGCGCCAGCAGCCAAGATTCTAGCGGGGAGGTTTATCAGAATACGCAGTATTTT

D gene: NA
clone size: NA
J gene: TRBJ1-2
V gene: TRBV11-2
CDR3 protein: CASSSTEQAYNYGYTF
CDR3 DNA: TGTGCCAGCAGCTCGACAGAACAGGCGTATAACTATGGCTACACCTTC